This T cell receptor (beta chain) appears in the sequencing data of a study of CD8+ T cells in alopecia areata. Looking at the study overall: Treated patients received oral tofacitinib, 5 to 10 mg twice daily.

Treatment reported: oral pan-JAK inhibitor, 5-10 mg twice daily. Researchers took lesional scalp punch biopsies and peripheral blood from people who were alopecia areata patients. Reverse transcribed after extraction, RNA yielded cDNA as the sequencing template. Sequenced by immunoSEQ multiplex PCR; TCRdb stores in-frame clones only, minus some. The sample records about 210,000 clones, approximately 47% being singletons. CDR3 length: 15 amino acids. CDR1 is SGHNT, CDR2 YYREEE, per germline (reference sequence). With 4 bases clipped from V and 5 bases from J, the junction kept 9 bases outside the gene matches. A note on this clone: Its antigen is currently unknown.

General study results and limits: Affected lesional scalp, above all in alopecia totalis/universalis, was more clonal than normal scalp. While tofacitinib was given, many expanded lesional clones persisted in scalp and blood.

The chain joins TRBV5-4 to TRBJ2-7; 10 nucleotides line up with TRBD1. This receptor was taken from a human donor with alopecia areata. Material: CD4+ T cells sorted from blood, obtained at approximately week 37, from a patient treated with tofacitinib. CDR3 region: CASSVPGQGSDEQYF. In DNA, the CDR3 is TGTGCCAGCAGCGTTCCGGGACAGGGGAGCGACGAGCAGTACTTC.